This TCR beta chain was profiled in a study of shared clonotypes between healthy human individuals. Germline-derived CDR1 and CDR2 are GTSNPN and SVGIG (reference sequence). The CDR3 runs to 14 residues. V lost 0 bases to trimming and J lost 7 bases, with 10 bases between them. As to this clone: What it binds is unknown. Other DNA sequences within the sample encode an identical CDR3.

Produced via immunoSEQ multiplex PCR; TCRdb's table is partial and in-frame only. The sample lists 2 million to 2.5 million clones; approximately 96% were seen once. Study observations and caveats: The study's rarefaction showed incomplete sorted-subset sequencing despite large depth.

The sequence was collected from a man younger than 35 in good health. The chain combines TRBV30 with TRBJ1-6; D not certain. Sequencing input: naive CD4+ T cells sorted from blood. Subset defined: CD45RA+ positively selected. Here the CDR3 reads CAWSVRTGNSPLHF. The DNA of the CDR3 is TGTGCCTGGAGTGTCCGGACGGGAAATTCACCCCTCCACTTT.